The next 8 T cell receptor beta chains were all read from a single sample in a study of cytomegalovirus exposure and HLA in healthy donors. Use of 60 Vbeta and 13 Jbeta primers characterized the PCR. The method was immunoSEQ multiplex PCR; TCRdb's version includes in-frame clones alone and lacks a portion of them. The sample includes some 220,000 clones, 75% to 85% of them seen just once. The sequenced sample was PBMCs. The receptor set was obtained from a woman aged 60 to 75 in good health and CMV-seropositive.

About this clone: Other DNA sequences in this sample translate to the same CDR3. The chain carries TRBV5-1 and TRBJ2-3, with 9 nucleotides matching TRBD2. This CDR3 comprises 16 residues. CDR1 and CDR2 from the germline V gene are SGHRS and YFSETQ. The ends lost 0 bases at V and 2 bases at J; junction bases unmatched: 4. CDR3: CASSLGLAGTTDTQYF. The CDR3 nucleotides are TGCGCCAGCAGCTTGGGGCTAGCGGGGACCACAGATACGCAGTATTTT.

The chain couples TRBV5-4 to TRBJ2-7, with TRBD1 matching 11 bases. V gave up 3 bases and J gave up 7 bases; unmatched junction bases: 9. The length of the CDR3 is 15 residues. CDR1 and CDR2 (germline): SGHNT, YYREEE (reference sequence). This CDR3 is CASSSGQGAFLEQYF. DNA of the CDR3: TGTGCCAGCAGCTCCGGACAGGGGGCTTTTTTAGAGCAGTACTTC.

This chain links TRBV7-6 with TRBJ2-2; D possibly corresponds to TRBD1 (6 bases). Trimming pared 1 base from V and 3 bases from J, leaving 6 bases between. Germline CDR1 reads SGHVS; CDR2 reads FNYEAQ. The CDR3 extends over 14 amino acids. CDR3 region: CASSLDRDTGELFF. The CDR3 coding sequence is TGTGCCAGCAGCTTAGACAGGGACACCGGGGAGCTGTTTTTT.

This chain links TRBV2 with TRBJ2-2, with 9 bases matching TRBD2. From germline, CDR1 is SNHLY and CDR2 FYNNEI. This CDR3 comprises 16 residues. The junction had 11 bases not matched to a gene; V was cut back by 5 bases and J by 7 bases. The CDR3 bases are TGTGCCAGCAGTTCCCCTGTAAGCGGGAGGATCGGGGAGCTGTTTTTT. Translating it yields CASSSPVSGRIGELFF.

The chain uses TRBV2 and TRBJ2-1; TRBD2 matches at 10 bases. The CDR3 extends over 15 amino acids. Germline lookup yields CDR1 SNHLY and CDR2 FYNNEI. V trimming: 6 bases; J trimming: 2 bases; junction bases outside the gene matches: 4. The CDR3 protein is CASRPTSGTYNEQFF. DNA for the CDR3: TGTGCCAGCAGACCCACTAGCGGGACCTACAATGAGCAGTTCTTC.

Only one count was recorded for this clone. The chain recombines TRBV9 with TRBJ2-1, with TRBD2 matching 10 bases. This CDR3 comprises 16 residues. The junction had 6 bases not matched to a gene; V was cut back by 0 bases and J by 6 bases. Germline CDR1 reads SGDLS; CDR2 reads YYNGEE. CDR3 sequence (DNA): TGTGCCAGCAGCGTAGGAGGTCTAGCGGGAGTCAATGAGCAGTTCTTC. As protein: CASSVGGLAGVNEQFF.

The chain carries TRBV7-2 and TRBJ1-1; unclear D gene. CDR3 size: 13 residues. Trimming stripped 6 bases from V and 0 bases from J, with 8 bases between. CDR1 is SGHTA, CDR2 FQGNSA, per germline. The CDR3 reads CASRVEMNTEAFF. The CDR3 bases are TGTGCCAGCAGGGTTGAGATGAACACTGAAGCTTTCTTT.

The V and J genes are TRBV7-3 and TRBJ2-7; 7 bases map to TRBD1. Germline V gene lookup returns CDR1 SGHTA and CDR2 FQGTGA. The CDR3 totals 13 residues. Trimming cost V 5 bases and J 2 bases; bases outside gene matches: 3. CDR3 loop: CASSPTGAYEQYF. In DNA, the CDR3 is TGTGCCAGCAGCCCCACAGGGGCCTACGAGCAGTACTTC.